This T cell receptor (beta chain) appears in the sequencing data of a study of cytomegalovirus exposure and HLA in healthy donors. Vbeta (60) and Jbeta (13) primers were used in the PCR. Measured with immunoSEQ multiplex PCR; TCRdb has only the in-frame clones, and not every one. The data contain more than 70,000 clones, roughly 80% of them singletons. Comment on this clone: The target antigen is unknown.

The V gene's germline CDR1 is MDHEN and CDR2 SYDVKM. The junction had 9 bases not matched to a gene; V was cut back by 8 bases and J by 0 bases. The CDR3 runs to 16 residues. Study-level results: Judged likely to be a sequencing artifact was a cluster of highly shared sequence variants. A previous analysis found most TCR beta V segments productive roughly 87% or roughly 30% of the time. Among TCR beta chains of equal frequency, HLA-associated ones were more clonally expanded in a later analysis.

The chain carries TRBV28 and TRBJ2-1; 8 positions agree with TRBD1. The material sequenced was PBMCs. The clonotype originates from a man aged 35 to 55 in good health and CMV-seronegative. This chain's CDR3 is CASLTTGAISYNEQFF. The DNA for the CDR3 is TGTGCCAGCCTGACGACAGGGGCGATCTCCTACAATGAGCAGTTCTTC. Together with reference TRBV28 and TRBJ2-1, the CDR3 gives the full variable domain: DVKVTQSSRYLVKRTGEKVFLECVQDMDHENMFWYRQDPGLGLRLIYFSYDVKMKEKGDIPEGYSVSREKKERFSLILESASTNQTSMYLCASLTTGAISYNEQFFGPGTRLTVL.